The 32 T cell receptor beta chains given below trace back to one sample, sequenced in a study of tumor and adjacent non-tumor tissue in lung cancer. No cell sorting was done before RNA was extracted from the tissue. The library came from three nested PCR rounds adapted from ARM-PCR protocols. TCRdb ran MiXCR on the multiplex PCR reads and lists one entry per CDR3 protein. The sample consists of roughly 75,000 distinct CDR3 sequences, around four fifths of them appearing once. The sample was lung tumor tissue. The receptors shown here come from a woman aged 50 to 60 with non-small cell lung cancer.

On this clonotype: The junction shows a germline mismatch at one end, possibly a read error. V is TRBV11-1 and J is TRBJ2-2; 8 bases agree with TRBD2. Germline CDR1 and CDR2: SGHAT and FQDESV (reference sequence). The CDR3 has 18 residues. The CDR3 region is CASSVAISGRYYTGEQFF. The CDR3 DNA reads as TGTGCCAGCAGCGTAGCTATCAGCGGGAGATACTACACCGGGGAGCAGTTTTTT.

In the case of this clonotype: Here the CDR3 omits its conserved ending phenylalanine or tryptophan, so a read error is the likely source. V and J are TRBV10-2 and TRBJ2-7; 8 bases match TRBD2. CDR3 length: 13 amino acids. CDR1 WSHSY and CDR2 SAAADI come from the germline V gene. Written as DNA, the CDR3 is TGCACCGGCACTAGCGGTAGCTCCTACGAGCAGTACTTA. It codes for CTGTSGSSYEQYL.

Concerning this clonotype itself: The junction does not match germline at one end; this may be a read error. The rearrangement uses TRBV4-1 and TRBJ2-6; 11 bases fit TRBD1. CDR1 MGHRA and CDR2 YSYEKL come from the germline V gene. CDR3 length equals 19 residues. This CDR3 is CANSQDWWTGGSGVDVLTF. As DNA, the CDR3 is TGCGCCAACAGCCAAGATTGGTGGACAGGGGGCTCTGGGGTCGACGTCCTGACTTTC.

This chain links TRBV20-1 with TRBJ2-1; 8 nucleotides match TRBD2. J lost 7 bases, V lost 3 bases, and 11 bases had no gene match. Germline assignment: CDR1 DFQATT and CDR2 SNEGSKA (reference sequence). The CDR3 runs 15 residues. The CDR3 sequence: CSASKPGVAGNEQFF. DNA for the CDR3: TGCAGTGCTAGTAAGCCCGGGGTAGCGGGGAATGAGCAGTTCTTC.

With regard to this clonotype: A read error may produce the germline difference seen at one junction end. This chain joins TRBV7-8 and TRBJ2-1, with D hard to call. Germline CDR1 SGHVS, CDR2 FQNEAQ. CDR3 length: 14 residues. The CDR3, as DNA: TGTGCCAGCAGCTTAGTGACTGGCTACAATGAGCAGTCCTTC. It encodes CASSLVTGYNEQSF.

This clonotype was detected many times. The chain links TRBV5-1 to TRBJ2-3; D is perhaps TRBD1 (5 bases). The CDR3 spans 15 residues. CDR1 SGHRS and CDR2 YFSETQ come from the germline V gene. V was trimmed by 0 bases and J by 3 bases, leaving 11 bases between them. The CDR3 sequence: CASSLGQMRTDTQYF. In DNA, the CDR3 is TGCGCCAGCAGCTTGGGACAGATGAGAACAGATACGCAGTATTTT.

In the case of this clonotype: Just one base apart from a much larger clone, this may be a read error. The chain is built from TRBV5-1 and TRBJ1-1, with TRBD1 matching 7 bases. Losses at the gene ends were 4 bases for V and 2 bases for J; bases not matched to a gene: 8. This CDR3 contains 15 residues. Germline V gives CDR1 SGHRS, CDR2 YFSETQ. In DNA, the CDR3 is TGCGCCAGCAGCGACGCCAGGACAGGCAACACTGAAGCTTTCTTT. Translated, it gives CASSDARTGNTEAFF.

A word on this clonotype: A much larger clone differs by one base, so this may be a read error. This chain joins TRBV18 and TRBJ2-7; D call uncertain. From germline, CDR1 is KGHSH and CDR2 LQKENI. The CDR3 totals 13 residues. Between the trimmed V and J ends, which lost 2 bases and 7 bases, there was a span of 12 bases. The CDR3 sequence: CASSPVLYDEQYF. In DNA, the CDR3 is TGTGCCAGCTCACCAGTGCTGTACGATGAGCAGTACTTC.

Notes on this clonotype: At one boundary the junction diverges from the germline segment, which might be a read error. The chain recombines TRBV11-1 with TRBJ2-2, with 8 bases identical to TRBD2. The germline V gene encodes CDR1 SGHAT and CDR2 FQDESV (reference sequence). The CDR3 extends over 18 amino acids. Written as DNA, the CDR3 is TGTACCAGCAGCGTAGCTATCAGCGGGAGTTACCGTACCGGGGAGCAGTTTTTT. Residues: CTSSVAISGSYRTGEQFF. The complete variable domain, with remaining parts taken from reference TRBV11-1 and TRBJ2-2, reads EAEVAQSPRYKITEKSQAVAFWCDPISGHATLYWYRQILGQGPELLVQFQDESVVDDSQLPKDRFSAERLKGVDSTLKIQPAELGDSAMYLCTSSVAISGSYRTGEQFFGEGSRLTVL.

With regard to this clonotype: At one end the junction does not follow the germline gene, possibly because of a read error. V usage is TRBV29-1 and J usage is TRBJ2-1; D gene unclear. This CDR3 is built from 12 residues. Germline V gives CDR1 SQVTM, CDR2 ANQGSEA. CDR3 bases: TGCAGCGTTAGTATCTCACACAATGAGCAGTCCTTC. Its protein product is CSVSISHNEQSF.

Of note for this clonotype: A much larger clone lies one base from this, so it may be a read error. This sequence joins TRBV20-1 and TRBJ2-3, with 13 bases that match TRBD2. With V trimmed by 6 bases and J by 3 bases, 6 bases remained unmatched. The CDR3 sequence is 15 residues long. Germline lookup yields CDR1 DFQATT and CDR2 SNEGSKA (reference sequence). As DNA, the CDR3 is TGCAGTGCGCCGACTAGCGGGAGGAGAACAGATACGCAGTATTTT. This gives the protein CSAPTSGRRTDTQYF.

Comments on this clonotype: Just one base apart from a much larger clone, this may be a read error. Here the CDR3 reads CASSLQQDYEQYF. The CDR3 DNA reads TGTGCCAGCAGTCTCCAACAGGACTACGAGCAGTACTTC. The chain is built from TRBV6-5 and TRBJ2-7, with D possibly TRBD1 on 5 matching bases. V gave up 5 bases and J gave up 3 bases, with 11 bases separating them. The CDR3 totals 13 residues. Looked up from germline, CDR1 is MNHEY and CDR2 is SVGAGI.

This clonotype was seen a few times. This likely comes from a read error, as the CDR3 has no conserved phenylalanine or tryptophan at its end. V is TRBV4-2 and J is TRBJ2-2; weak D call: TRBD1 (6 bases). The germline V gene encodes CDR1 LGHNA and CDR2 YNFKEQ. The V and J ends lost 7 bases and 2 bases respectively, with 17 bases between them. CDR3 length: 16 amino acids. CDR3 in amino acids: CASTRDTIANTGELFL. The CDR3 DNA reads as TGTGCCAGCACCCGGGACACCATCGCCAACACCGGGGAGCTGTTTCTT.

This clonotype was counted at least ten times. The chain has TRBV5-4 and TRBJ2-7, with TRBD2 as a possible D gene (5 bases). V was pared by 2 bases and J by 5 bases, with 11 bases between. Looked up from germline, CDR1 is SGHNT and CDR2 is YYREEE (reference sequence). The CDR3 loop spans 13 amino acids. The DNA for the CDR3 is TGTGCCAGCAGCTTCCTAGCCAGCAACGAGCAGTACTTC. This translates into CASSFLASNEQYF. The variable domain in full, with the rest retrieved from reference TRBV5-4 and TRBJ2-7, is ETGVTQSPTHLIKTRGQQVTLRCSSQSGHNTVSWYQQALGQGPQFIFQYYREEENGRGNFPPRFSGLQFPNYSSELNVNALELDDSALYLCASSFLASNEQYFGPGTRLTVT.

In the case of this clonotype: Because the CDR3 is missing its conserved closing phenylalanine or tryptophan, this is likely a read error. The chain is built from TRBV29-1 and TRBJ2-3; 8 nucleotides agree with TRBD2. Germline V gene lookup returns CDR1 SQVTM and CDR2 ANQGSEA. V shed 8 bases, J shed 6 bases, and the junction held 13 bases outside the gene matches. The CDR3 spans 14 residues. The CDR3 nucleotides read TGCAGCATTGGGCCACCCGGGGGGGCTGATACGCAGTATTGT. It yields the protein CSIGPPGGADTQYC.

Concerning this clonotype itself: An end of the junction differs from the germline gene, which may be a read error. DNA of the CDR3: TGTGTCAGCACACGAGAGGGGGCAACCTACGAGCAGTACTTC. Its protein is CVSTREGATYEQYF. The chain recombines TRBV28 with TRBJ2-7, with 7 bases lining up with TRBD1. The CDR3 is 14 amino acids. CDR1 MDHEN and CDR2 SYDVKM come from the germline V gene.

This clonotype was counted once. A read error may be the cause here, since a much bigger clone is one base away. The conserved phenylalanine or tryptophan normally closing the CDR3 is absent here, so this likely arose from a read error. The chain uses TRBV6-4 and TRBJ2-7; the D gene could be TRBD1 or TRBD2 (5 bases each). The V end was cut by 11 bases, the J end by 6 bases, with 20 bases between. From germline, CDR1 is MRHNA and CDR2 SNTAGT. CDR3 size: 13 residues. This chain's CDR3 is CARGPQDKCEQYL. The CDR3 nucleotides read TGTGCCCGCGGGCCACAGGATAAATGCGAGCAGTACTTG.

This clonotype occurred once. The junction does not match germline at one end; this may be a read error. This chain connects TRBV6-4 to TRBJ2-1, with 11 nucleotides matching TRBD1. Germline V CDR1 and CDR2: MRHNA, SNTAGT. The CDR3 totals 14 residues. The CDR3 nucleotides are TGTGCCAGCAGAGTAAGGACAGGGGGCTATGAGCACTTCTTC. Residues: CASRVRTGGYEHFF.

This clonotype is medium-sized within its sample. The rearrangement links TRBV6-5 to TRBJ1-1; D remains ambiguous. Germline V CDR1 and CDR2: MNHEY, SVGAGI. The CDR3 consists of 13 residues. The V end lost 0 bases, the J end lost 11 bases, and 13 bases lay between the germline ends. CDR3 region: CASSYSLSRVAFF. As DNA, the CDR3 is TGTGCCAGCAGTTACTCCTTGAGTAGGGTGGCTTTCTTT.

Turning to this clonotype: A junction end diverges from the germline sequence, so it may reflect a read error. V and J are TRBV6-5 and TRBJ2-7; D might be TRBD2 (6 bases). This CDR3 comprises 14 residues. Germline assignment: CDR1 MNHEY and CDR2 SVGAGI. CDR3 protein: CASSYNRRAREQCF. CDR3 bases: TGTGCCAGCAGTTACAATCGGAGGGCACGCGAGCAGTGCTTC.

This clonotype was seen repeatedly, ten times or more. This sequence joins TRBV4-1 and TRBJ2-1; 8 bases match TRBD2. V lost 0 bases and J lost 2; bases outside the gene matches: 0. The germline CDR1 and CDR2 sequences are MGHRA and YSYEKL. The CDR3 totals 15 residues. DNA for the CDR3: TGCGCCAGCAGCCAAGAGGGACTAGCCTACAATGAGCAGTTCTTC. It encodes CASSQEGLAYNEQFF.

The sample holds many counts of this clonotype. The chain couples TRBV6-6 to TRBJ1-2; D is ambiguous. The V end lost 3 bases, the J end lost 3 bases, and 8 bases lay between the germline ends. The germline V gene has CDR1 MNHNY and CDR2 SVGAGI (reference sequence). This CDR3 is 13 amino acids long. Here the CDR3 DNA reads TGTGCCAGCAGTTATAACAAGGACTATGGCTACACCTTC. Translation gives CASSYNKDYGYTF.

The V and J genes are TRBV6-5 and TRBJ2-7, with no clear D. The length of the CDR3 is 13 residues. Germline V lookup: CDR1 MNHEY, CDR2 SVGAGI. Trimming cost V 10 bases and J 5 bases, with 18 bases left between them. CDR3 nucleotides: TGTGCCAACTGTTACTCGAGAGGCCACGAGCAGTACTTC. Protein product: CANCYSRGHEQYF.

About this clonotype: Relative to the germline gene, one junction end is altered; a read error may explain this. The CDR3 region is CSVEVAGGGRNEQYF. The CDR3 region has the DNA TGCAGCGTTGAAGTTGCGGGGGGCGGGCGTAATGAGCAGTATTTC. The V gene is TRBV29-1, the J gene TRBJ2-1; 8 positions match TRBD2. Germline V gives CDR1 SQVTM, CDR2 ANQGSEA. The CDR3 covers 15 residues.

A word on this clonotype: The junction and the germline gene differ at one end; a read error may be behind it. The chain recombines TRBV12-3 or TRBV12-4 with TRBJ2-1; D call uncertain. This CDR3 is built from 15 residues. CDR3 coding DNA: TGCGCCAGCAGCCCGGCACGGGTAGGGCCCAATGAGCAGTTCTTC. Its protein product is CASSPARVGPNEQFF.

Ten or more counts support this clonotype. The chain recombines TRBV11-2 with TRBJ2-7; TRBD1 agrees at 7 bases. CDR1 and CDR2 from the germline V gene are SGHAT and FQNNGV. The CDR3 covers 16 residues. The J segment lost 4 bases and the V segment lost 0 bases, leaving 9 bases of the junction unmatched. The CDR3 DNA sequence: TGTGCCAGCAGCTTAGAGTTACAGGGGTTTTCGTACGAGCAGTACTTC. The encoded protein is CASSLELQGFSYEQYF.

The V call is TRBV24-1, the J call TRBJ2-1, with 8 nucleotides matching TRBD2. CDR1 and CDR2 from the germline V gene are KGHDR and SFDVKD. Germline trimming cut 3 bases from V and 0 bases from J; bases unmatched to any gene: 12. The CDR3 runs 19 residues. The CDR3 region is CATSDAPGLVGSSYNEQFF. CDR3 nucleotide sequence: TGTGCCACCAGTGATGCTCCGGGACTAGTGGGCAGCTCCTACAATGAGCAGTTCTTC.

The chain combines TRBV6-2 or TRBV6-3 with TRBJ2-1; 9 bases map to TRBD1. The CDR3 has 16 amino acids. V shed 4 bases, J shed 9 bases, and the junction held 13 bases outside the gene matches. Germline CDR1 MNHEY, CDR2 SVGEGT. This chain's CDR3 is CASSSFWGTGFGEQFF. In DNA form, the CDR3 reads TGTGCCAGCAGTTCCTTCTGGGGGACAGGGTTTGGTGAGCAGTTCTTC.

The rearrangement uses TRBV6-4 and TRBJ2-3; a possible D gene is TRBD1 (6 bases). CDR1 is MRHNA, CDR2 SNTAGT, per germline. There are 15 residues in the CDR3. V shed 6 bases and J shed 3 bases, with 16 bases lying between them. CDR3 residues: CASSSETGGTDTQYF. The CDR3 DNA reads TGTGCCAGCAGCTCCGAGACAGGCGGTACAGATACGCAGTATTTT.

As regards this clonotype: A much larger clone lies a single base off, so this may be a read error. The chain has TRBV28 and TRBJ2-6, with TRBD1 identical over 9 bases. CDR3 size: 17 residues. Germline values: CDR1 MDHEN, CDR2 SYDVKM. CDR3 in DNA: TGTGCCAGCAGCAGGGGACAGGGCCTCTCTGGGGCCTACGTCCTGACTTTC. Translated: CASSRGQGLSGAYVLTF.

This clonotype was recorded a few times. CDR3 protein: CASSVEIGGYNEQFF. The DNA of the CDR3 is TGTGCCAGCAGTGTTGAGATAGGGGGCTACAATGAGCAGTTCTTC. The chain couples TRBV6-1 to TRBJ2-1; D possibly corresponds to TRBD1 (6 bases). The CDR3 is made up of 15 amino acids. Germline V gene data show CDR1 as MNHNS and CDR2 as SASEGT. Deletions cut 4 bases from V and 3 bases from J, with 13 bases between.

Comment on this clonotype: An end of the junction does not agree with germline; a read error may underlie this. V and J are TRBV6-1 and TRBJ2-1; D remains ambiguous. The CDR3 extends over 13 amino acids. The germline gives CDR1 MNHNS, CDR2 SASEGT. The CDR3 DNA sequence: TGTGCCAGTAGTGGCGGAAGAAACAATGAGCTGTTCTTC. Translation: CASSGGRNNELFF.